Listed below are T cell receptor beta chains from one sample, sequenced in a study of blood T cell repertoires in COVID-19. Profiling relied on immunoSEQ multiplex PCR, and the TCRdb table lists in-frame clones only, not all of them. The table records roughly 30,000 clones, 84% of them present only once. The sample consisted of peripheral blood. Every receptor here comes from a human donor in a cohort sampled during active COVID-19. CDR3s include the opening cysteine and the closing phenylalanine or tryptophan. A D gene is named only where the DNA matches it firmly. Size tells how often a clone was seen (once, few, many) or the class of an expanded clone, and some rows leave it out.

>TRBJ2-1|NA|TRBV18|NA
CASSPPNRDFYNEQFF
TGTGCCAGCTCACCCCCGAACAGGGATTTCTACAATGAGCAGTTCTTC
>TRBJ2-3|TRBD1|TRBV5-6|once
CASSSYDRGMGDTQYF
TGTGCCAGCAGCTCCTATGACAGGGGGATGGGAGATACGCAGTATTTT
>TRBJ2-3|NA|TRBV24-1|NA
CATKEGGATDTQYF
TGTGCCACCAAAGAGGGGGGGGCCACAGATACGCAGTATTTT
>TRBJ2-5|NA|TRBV28|NA
CASSLRRRVNSETQYF
TGTGCCAGCAGTTTGAGGCGACGGGTTAATTCGGAGACCCAGTACTTC
>TRBJ1-1|NA|TRBV19|NA
CASSIVGAMTFF
TGTGCCAGTAGTATAGTCGGTGCGATGACTTTCTTT
>TRBJ1-5|TRBD1|TRBV30|NA
CAWSVQGYGPQHF
TGTGCCTGGAGTGTACAGGGGTATGGGCCCCAGCATTTT
>TRBJ2-3|NA|TRBV21-1|NA
CASSKDPGTSTDTQYF
TGTGCCAGCAGCAAAGACCCAGGGACTAGCACAGATACGCAGTATTTT
>TRBJ1-6|NA|TRBV29-1|NA
CSVYTGFMNSPLHF
TGCAGCGTATATACAGGGTTCATGAATTCACCCCTCCACTTT
>TRBJ2-3|NA|TRBV7-9|once
CASNPLRWGDQDTQYF
TGTGCCAGCAACCCACTAAGGTGGGGAGATCAGGATACGCAGTATTTT
>TRBJ2-3|NA|TRBV7-2|NA
CASSLEGARGTDTQYF
TGTGCCAGCAGCTTAGAAGGGGCCAGGGGAACAGATACGCAGTATTTT
>TRBJ2-1|NA|TRBV7-6|NA
CASSPDNSNEQFF
TGTGCCAGCAGCCCAGACAACAGCAATGAGCAGTTCTTC
>TRBJ2-2|TRBD1|TRBV19|NA
CASSIQGASTGELFF
TGTGCCAGTAGTATCCAGGGGGCAAGCACCGGGGAGCTGTTTTTT
>TRBJ2-7|TRBD1|TRBV28|NA
CASSRQGEQYF
TGTGCCAGCAGTCGACAGGGGGAGCAGTACTTC
>TRBJ1-2|NA|TRBV21-1|NA
CASSKFAGGSYGYTF
NA